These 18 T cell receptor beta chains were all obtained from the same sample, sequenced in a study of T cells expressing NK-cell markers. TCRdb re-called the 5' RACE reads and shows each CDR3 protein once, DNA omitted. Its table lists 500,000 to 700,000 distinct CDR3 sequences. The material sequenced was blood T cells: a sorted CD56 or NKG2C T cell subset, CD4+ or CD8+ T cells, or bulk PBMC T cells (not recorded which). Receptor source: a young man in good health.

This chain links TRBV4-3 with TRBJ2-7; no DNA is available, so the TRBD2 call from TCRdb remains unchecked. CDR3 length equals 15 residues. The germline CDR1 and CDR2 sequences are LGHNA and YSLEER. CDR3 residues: CASSQSVGLAYEQYF.

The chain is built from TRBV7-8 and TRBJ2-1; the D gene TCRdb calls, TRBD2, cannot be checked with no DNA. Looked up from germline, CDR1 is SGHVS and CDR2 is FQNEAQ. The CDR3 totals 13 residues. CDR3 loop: CASSLAPSEEQFF.

The CDR3 sequence: CSVRRTSGSNYNEQFF. V and J are TRBV29-1 and TRBJ2-1; the TCRdb call, TRBD2, lacks DNA for checking. This CDR3 comprises 16 residues. CDR1 SQVTM and CDR2 ANQGSEA come from the germline V gene.

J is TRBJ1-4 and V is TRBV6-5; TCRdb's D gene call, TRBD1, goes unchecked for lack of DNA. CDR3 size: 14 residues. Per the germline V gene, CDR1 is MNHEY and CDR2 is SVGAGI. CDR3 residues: CASSYGQGREKLFF.

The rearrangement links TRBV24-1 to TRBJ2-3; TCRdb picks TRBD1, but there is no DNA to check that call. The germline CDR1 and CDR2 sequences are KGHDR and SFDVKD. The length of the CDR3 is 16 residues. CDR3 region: CATSLPGQTSTDTQYF.

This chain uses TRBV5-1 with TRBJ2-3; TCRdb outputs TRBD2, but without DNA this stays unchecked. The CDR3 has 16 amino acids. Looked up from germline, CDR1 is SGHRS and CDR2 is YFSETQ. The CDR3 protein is CASSFRLATSTDTQYF.

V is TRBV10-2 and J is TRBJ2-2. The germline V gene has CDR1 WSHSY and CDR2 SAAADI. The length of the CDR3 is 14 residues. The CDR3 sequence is CASSGQRNTGELFF.

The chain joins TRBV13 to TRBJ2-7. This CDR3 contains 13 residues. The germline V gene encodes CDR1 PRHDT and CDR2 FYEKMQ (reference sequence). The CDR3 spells CASSTLASYEQYF.

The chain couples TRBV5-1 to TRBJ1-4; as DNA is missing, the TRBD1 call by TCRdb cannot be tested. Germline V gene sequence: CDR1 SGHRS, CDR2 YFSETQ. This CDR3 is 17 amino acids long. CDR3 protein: CASSLADRSATNEKLFF.

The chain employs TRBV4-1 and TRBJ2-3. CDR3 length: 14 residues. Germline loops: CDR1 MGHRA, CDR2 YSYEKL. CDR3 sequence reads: CASSQDDGTDTQYF.

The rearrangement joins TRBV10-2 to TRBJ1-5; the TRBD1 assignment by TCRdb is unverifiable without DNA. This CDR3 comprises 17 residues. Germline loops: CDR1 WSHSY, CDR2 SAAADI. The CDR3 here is CASTEVATGVGNQPQHF.

CDR3 sequence reads: CAISESERGEAFF. V usage is TRBV10-3 and J usage is TRBJ1-1; there is no DNA to check the TCRdb D call of TRBD1. There are 13 residues in the CDR3. The germline CDR1 and CDR2 sequences are ENHRY and SYGVKD.

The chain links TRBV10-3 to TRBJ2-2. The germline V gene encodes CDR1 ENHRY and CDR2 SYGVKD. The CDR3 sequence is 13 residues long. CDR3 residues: CAISGVQAGELFF.

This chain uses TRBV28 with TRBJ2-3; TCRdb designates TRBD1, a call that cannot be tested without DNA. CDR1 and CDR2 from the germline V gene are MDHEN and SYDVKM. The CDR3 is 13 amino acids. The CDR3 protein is CASRRQGSDTQYF.

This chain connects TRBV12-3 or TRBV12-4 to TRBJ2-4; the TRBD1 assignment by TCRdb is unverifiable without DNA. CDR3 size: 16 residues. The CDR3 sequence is CASTPDSSLAKNIQYF.

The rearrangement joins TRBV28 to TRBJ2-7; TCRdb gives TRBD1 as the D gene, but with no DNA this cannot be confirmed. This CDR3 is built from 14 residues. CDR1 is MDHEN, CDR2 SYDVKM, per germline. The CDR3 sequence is CASSPPGTAYEQYF.

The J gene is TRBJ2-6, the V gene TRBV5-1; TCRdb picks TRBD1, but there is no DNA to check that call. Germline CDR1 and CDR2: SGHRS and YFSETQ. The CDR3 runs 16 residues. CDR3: CASSSTGGSGANVLTF. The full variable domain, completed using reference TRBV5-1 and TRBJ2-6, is KAGVTQTPRYLIKTRGQQVTLSCSPISGHRSVSWYQQTPGQGLQFLFEYFSETQRNKGNFPGRFSGRQFSNSRSEMNVSTLELGDSALYLCASSSTGGSGANVLTFGAGSRLTVL.

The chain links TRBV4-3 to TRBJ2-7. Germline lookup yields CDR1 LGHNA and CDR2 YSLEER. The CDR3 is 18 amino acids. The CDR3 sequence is CASSQVLLVAASSYEQYF.